These T cell receptor beta chains were read from a single sample in a study of blood T cell repertoires in COVID-19. The repertoire was sequenced with immunoSEQ multiplex PCR; TCRdb's copy has only in-frame clones and lacks some. The repertoire holds 250,000 or so clones, with 70% to 90% as singletons. Sequencing was done on a sample of PBMCs or T cells enriched from blood (not recorded which). The receptors stem from a man aged 40-50 years who had recovered from COVID-19. Each CDR3 is given with its conserved first and last residue. The D gene is left open where the match is weak. Size is omitted from some rows. Given values are once, few, many or a class for expanded clones.

D gene	J gene	clone size	V gene	CDR3 protein	CDR3 DNA
TRBD1	TRBJ2-5	-	TRBV19	CASSVTGGSRETQYF	TGTGCCAGTAGTGTGACAGGGGGTTCTCGAGAGACCCAGTACTTC
-	TRBJ2-7	-	TRBV2	CASSPNAGPGNEQYF	TGTGCCAGCAGTCCTAATGCGGGACCGGGGAACGAGCAGTACTTC
TRBD2	TRBJ2-3	-	TRBV6-5	CASTGGGRDTDTQYF	TGTGCCAGCACCGGGGGGGGGCGAGACACAGATACGCAGTATTTT
-	TRBJ2-5	once	TRBV27	CASSLSGRLGRTQYF	TGTGCCAGCAGTTTATCGGGTCGCCTAGGTCGGACCCAGTACTTC
-	TRBJ1-6	-	TRBV5-5	CASSSLQNVVSPLHF	TGTGCCAGCAGCTCGTTACAGAATGTGGTGTCACCCCTCCACTTT
-	TRBJ2-2	-	TRBV7-2	CASSLVGGVTGELFF	TGTGCCAGCAGCTTAGTGGGCGGGGTCACCGGGGAGCTGTTTTTT
-	TRBJ2-5	-	TRBV29-1	CSVVQGETQYF	TGCAGCGTTGTCCAGGGGGAGACCCAGTACTTC
TRBD1	TRBJ1-5	-	TRBV18	CASSPGQGGYQPQHF	TGTGCCAGCTCACCAGGACAGGGCGGATATCAGCCCCAGCATTTT
TRBD1	TRBJ2-2	-	TRBV6-5	CASARDRDAGELFF	TGTGCCAGTGCTCGGGACAGGGACGCCGGGGAGCTGTTTTTT
-	TRBJ1-2	-	TRBV27	CASRTTAGTLGYTF	TGTGCCAGCAGGACCACCGCCGGGACACTTGGCTACACCTTC
TRBD1	TRBJ2-2	-	TRBV5-4	CASSATGQGYTGELFF	TGTGCCAGCAGTGCTACGGGACAGGGGTACACCGGGGAGCTGTTTTTT
TRBD1	TRBJ1-6	-	TRBV18	CASSLTGTAAYYNSPLHF	TGTGCCAGCTCACTGACAGGGACAGCGGCATACTATAATTCACCCCTCCACTTT
TRBD2	TRBJ2-3	-	TRBV9	CASSGGTSGTDTQYF	TGTGCCAGCAGCGGGGGGACTAGCGGGACAGATACGCAGTATTTT
-	TRBJ1-4	-	TRBV19	CASSIGGTNEKLFF	TGTGCCAGTAGTATAGGGGGGACAAATGAAAAACTGTTTTTT
TRBD2	TRBJ2-3	-	TRBV10-3	CAITSGGGTDTQYF	TGTGCCATCACCAGCGGGGGGGGGACAGATACGCAGTATTTT
-	TRBJ1-3	-	TRBV5-6	CASSLGPGQRISGNTIYF	TGTGCCAGCAGCTTGGGGCCAGGACAGAGGATTTCTGGAAACACCATATATTTT
-	TRBJ2-3	-	TRBV27	CASSLSPPTHTDTQYF	TGTGCCAGCAGTTTATCCCCCCCCACACACACAGATACGCAGTATTTT
TRBD2	TRBJ2-5	-	TRBV7-9	CASSSGLAGTPKETQYF	TGTGCCAGCAGCTCCGGACTAGCGGGTACCCCGAAAGAGACCCAGTACTTC
-	TRBJ2-2	-	TRBV18	CASSRTNTGELFF	TGTGCCAGCTCGCGTACGAACACCGGGGAGCTGTTTTTT
-	TRBJ2-1	-	TRBV28	CASSPLGGLSDNEQFF	TGTGCCAGCAGTCCACTGGGGGGGCTGTCGGACAATGAGCAGTTCTTC
-	TRBJ2-2	-	TRBV25-1	CASSDPIGDTGELFF	TGTGCCAGCAGTGACCCAATCGGAGACACCGGGGAGCTGTTTTTT
-	TRBJ1-1	-	TRBV10-3	CAISDSAGRNTEAFF	TGTGCCATCAGTGATTCCGCGGGACGGAACACTGAAGCTTTCTTT
-	TRBJ2-1	-	TRBV11-2	CASSLTGSSYNEQFF	TGTGCCAGCAGCTTAACAGGGAGCTCCTACAATGAGCAGTTCTTC
TRBD2	TRBJ2-5	-	TRBV10-3	CAISPSGSGETQYF	TGTGCCATCAGTCCTAGCGGGAGCGGAGAGACCCAGTACTTC
-	TRBJ2-7	-	TRBV7-6	CASSRDRGEQYF	TGTGCCAGCAGCAGGGACCGGGGGGAGCAGTACTTC
TRBD1	TRBJ2-2	-	TRBV6-5	CASSGTGSGELFF	TGTGCCAGCAGCGGGACAGGGTCCGGGGAGCTGTTTTTT
-	TRBJ1-5	-	TRBV3-1/TRBV3-2	CASSQDLNQPQHF	TGTGCCAGCAGCCAAGATCTCAATCAGCCCCAGCATTTT
TRBD2	TRBJ2-1	once	TRBV5-1	CASLSPRTSGTIYSYNEQFF	TGCGCCAGTTTATCCCCCCGGACTAGCGGGACGATATACTCCTACAATGAGCAGTTCTTC
TRBD1	TRBJ2-4	-	TRBV9	CASSPAGQGENIQYF	TGTGCCAGCAGCCCGGCGGGACAGGGGGAAAACATTCAGTACTTC
-	TRBJ2-3	-	TRBV30	CAWGRDTQYF	TGTGCCTGGGGGAGGGATACGCAGTATTTT
TRBD1	TRBJ1-4	-	TRBV18	CASSPTAGTGNEKLFF	TGTGCCAGCTCACCCACCGCCGGGACAGGGAATGAAAAACTGTTTTTT
TRBD1	TRBJ2-5	-	TRBV6-1	CASSELSGTVSQETQYF	TGTGCCAGCAGTGAACTTTCCGGGACAGTATCCCAAGAGACCCAGTACTTC
TRBD2	TRBJ2-2	once	TRBV29-1	CSVSFGRPPGELFF	TGCAGCGTTTCGTTCGGGAGGCCCCCCGGGGAGCTGTTTTTT
-	TRBJ1-3	-	TRBV4-1	CASSQGSPALLNTIYF	TGCGCCAGCAGCCAAGGATCGCCCGCGCTGCTAAACACCATATATTTT
-	TRBJ1-6	-	TRBV18	CASSPPPEGSPLHF	TGTGCCAGCTCACCGCCCCCAGAGGGTTCACCCCTCCACTTT
-	TRBJ1-1	-	TRBV27	CASSAVGDLNTEAFF	TGTGCCAGCAGTGCGGTGGGGGACTTGAACACTGAAGCTTTCTTT
-	TRBJ1-6	few	TRBV4-1	CASSPRDGRSSYNSPLHF	TGCGCCAGCAGCCCCCGGGACGGGAGGAGCTCCTATAATTCACCCCTCCACTTT